This T cell receptor (beta chain) appears in the sequencing data of a study of CD8 T cells in Susac syndrome. Reverse transcription of roughly 0.45 to 1 ug RNA used random hexamers. Amplification of the TCR beta CDR3 was carried out by immunoSEQ multiplex PCR, which spanned a total of 54 Vbeta and 13 Jbeta segments. One entry per CDR3 protein results from TCRdb running MiXCR on the immunoSEQ multiplex PCR reads. Of about 300,000 distinct CDR3 sequences listed, over 75% are singletons. The germline V gene has CDR1 SGHTA and CDR2 FQGNSA. This CDR3 contains 15 residues. V lost 1 base, J lost 3 bases, and 5 bases stayed unmatched.

The origin of this receptor is a human donor with multiple sclerosis. The chain uses TRBV7-2 and TRBJ2-7; 8 nucleotides agree with TRBD1. The sequencing input was CD8+ T cells from PBMCs. The CDR3 loop is CASSLVQGAIYEQYF. DNA for the CDR3: TGTGCCAGCAGCTTAGTTCAGGGGGCTATCTACGAGCAGTACTTC. Combining the CDR3 with reference TRBV7-2 and TRBJ2-7 gives the whole variable domain GAGVSQSPSNKVTEKGKDVELRCDPISGHTALYWYRQSLGQGLEFLIYFQGNSAPDKSGLPSDRFSAERTGGSVSTLTIQRTQQEDSAVYLCASSLVQGAIYEQYFGPGTRLTVT.